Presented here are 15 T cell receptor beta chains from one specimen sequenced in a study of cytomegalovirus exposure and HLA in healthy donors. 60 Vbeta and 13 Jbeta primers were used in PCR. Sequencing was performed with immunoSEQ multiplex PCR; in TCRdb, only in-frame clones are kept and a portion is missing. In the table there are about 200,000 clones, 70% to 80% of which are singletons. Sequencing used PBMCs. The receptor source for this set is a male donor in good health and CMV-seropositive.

CDR3 nucleotide sequence: TGTGCCAGCAGCGCCGCTAGCTTGGTACAAGATACGCAGTATTTT. Translating gives CASSAASLVQDTQYF. The V gene is TRBV9, the J gene TRBJ2-3, with a possible D match to TRBD2 (5 bases). CDR3 length: 15 amino acids. From germline, CDR1 is SGDLS and CDR2 YYNGEE. The V end lost 3 bases, the J end lost 5 bases, and 16 bases lay between the germline ends.

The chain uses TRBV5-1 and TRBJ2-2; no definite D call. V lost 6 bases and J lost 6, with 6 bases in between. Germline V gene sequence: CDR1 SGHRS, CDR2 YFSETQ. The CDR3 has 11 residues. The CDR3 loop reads CASTLAGELFF. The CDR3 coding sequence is TGCGCCAGCACCCTAGCCGGGGAGCTGTTTTTT.

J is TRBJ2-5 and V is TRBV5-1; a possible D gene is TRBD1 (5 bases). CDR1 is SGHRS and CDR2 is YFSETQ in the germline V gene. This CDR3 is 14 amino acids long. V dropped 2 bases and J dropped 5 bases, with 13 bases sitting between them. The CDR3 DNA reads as TGCGCCAGCAGCTTTCAGGGTTTGTTGGAGACCCAGTACTTC. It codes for CASSFQGLLETQYF.

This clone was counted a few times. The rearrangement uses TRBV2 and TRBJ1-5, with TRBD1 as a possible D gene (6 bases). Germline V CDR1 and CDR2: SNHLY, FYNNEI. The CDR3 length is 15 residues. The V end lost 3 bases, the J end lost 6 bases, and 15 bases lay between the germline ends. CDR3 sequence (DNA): TGTGCCAGCAGTGATGTAGCAGGGGAAATTCAGCCCCAGCATTTT. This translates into CASSDVAGEIQPQHF.

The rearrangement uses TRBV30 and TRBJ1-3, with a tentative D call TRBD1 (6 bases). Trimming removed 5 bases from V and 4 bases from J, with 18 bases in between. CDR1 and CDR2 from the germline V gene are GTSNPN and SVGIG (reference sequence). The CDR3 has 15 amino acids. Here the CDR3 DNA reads TGTGCCTGGGCCCCCTGGGGGCCAACAGGAAACACCATATATTTT. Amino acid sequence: CAWAPWGPTGNTIYF.

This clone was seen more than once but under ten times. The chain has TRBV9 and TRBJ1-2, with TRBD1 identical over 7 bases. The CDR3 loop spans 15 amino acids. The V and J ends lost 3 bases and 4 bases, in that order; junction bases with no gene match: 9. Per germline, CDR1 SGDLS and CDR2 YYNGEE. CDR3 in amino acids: CASSAPQGGVYGYTF. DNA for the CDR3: TGTGCCAGCAGCGCCCCCCAGGGGGGTGTCTATGGCTACACCTTC.

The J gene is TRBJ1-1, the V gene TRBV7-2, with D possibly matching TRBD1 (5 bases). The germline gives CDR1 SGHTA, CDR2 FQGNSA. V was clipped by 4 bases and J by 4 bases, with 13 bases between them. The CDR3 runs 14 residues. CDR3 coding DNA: TGTGCCAGCAGCTCGACAGTGAGCCTCACTGAAGCTTTCTTT. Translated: CASSSTVSLTEAFF.

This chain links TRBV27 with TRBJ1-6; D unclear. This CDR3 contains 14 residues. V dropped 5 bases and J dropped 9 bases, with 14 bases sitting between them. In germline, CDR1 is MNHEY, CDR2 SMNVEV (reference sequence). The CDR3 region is CASSLNSPRSPLHF. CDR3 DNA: TGTGCCAGCAGTCTGAACAGTCCCCGTTCACCCCTCCACTTT.

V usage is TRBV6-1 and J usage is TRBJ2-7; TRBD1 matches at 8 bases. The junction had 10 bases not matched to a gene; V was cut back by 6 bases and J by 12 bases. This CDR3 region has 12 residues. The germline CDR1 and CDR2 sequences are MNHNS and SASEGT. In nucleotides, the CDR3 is TGTGCCAGCAGAATACCAGGGGGCGCTTTGTACTTC. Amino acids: CASRIPGGALYF.

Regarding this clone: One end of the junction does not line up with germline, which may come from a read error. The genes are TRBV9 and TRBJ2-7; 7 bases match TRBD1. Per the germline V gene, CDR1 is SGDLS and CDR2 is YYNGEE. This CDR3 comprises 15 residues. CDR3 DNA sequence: TGTGCCAGCACCGTAGCCCAGGGGGAGATTGACGAGCAGTACTTC. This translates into CASTVAQGEIDEQYF.

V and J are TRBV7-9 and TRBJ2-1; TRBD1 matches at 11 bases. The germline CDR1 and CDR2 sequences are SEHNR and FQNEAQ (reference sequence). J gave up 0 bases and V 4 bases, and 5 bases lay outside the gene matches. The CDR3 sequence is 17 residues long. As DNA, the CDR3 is TGTGCCAGCAGCTATGGACAGGGGGCAAGCTCCTACAATGAGCAGTTCTTC. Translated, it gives CASSYGQGASSYNEQFF.

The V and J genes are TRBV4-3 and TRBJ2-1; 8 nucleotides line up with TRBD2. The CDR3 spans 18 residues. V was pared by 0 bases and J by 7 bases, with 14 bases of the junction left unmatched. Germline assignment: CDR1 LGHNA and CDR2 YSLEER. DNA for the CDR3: TGCGCCAGCAGCCAAGATCCGCCCATAAGCGGGAGAACGAATGAGCAGTTCTTC. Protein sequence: CASSQDPPISGRTNEQFF.

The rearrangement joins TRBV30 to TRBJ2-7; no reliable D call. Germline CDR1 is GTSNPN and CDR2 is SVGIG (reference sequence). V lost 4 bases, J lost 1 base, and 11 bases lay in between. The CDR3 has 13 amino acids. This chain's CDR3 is CAWNWARSYEQYF. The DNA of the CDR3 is TGTGCCTGGAACTGGGCCCGATCCTACGAGCAGTACTTC.

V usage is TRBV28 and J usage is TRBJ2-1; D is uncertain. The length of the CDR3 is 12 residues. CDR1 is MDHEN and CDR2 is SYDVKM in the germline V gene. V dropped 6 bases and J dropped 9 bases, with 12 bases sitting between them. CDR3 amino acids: CASSPRHSEQFF. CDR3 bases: TGTGCCAGCAGCCCACGACATAGTGAGCAGTTCTTC.

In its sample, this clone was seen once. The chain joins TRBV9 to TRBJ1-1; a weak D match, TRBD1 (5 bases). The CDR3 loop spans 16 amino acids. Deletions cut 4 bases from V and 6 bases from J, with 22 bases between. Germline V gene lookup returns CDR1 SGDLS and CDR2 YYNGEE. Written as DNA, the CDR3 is TGTGCCAGCAGCCCAGATCCCCAGGGTATTATAGCTGAAGCTTTCTTT. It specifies CASSPDPQGIIAEAFF.